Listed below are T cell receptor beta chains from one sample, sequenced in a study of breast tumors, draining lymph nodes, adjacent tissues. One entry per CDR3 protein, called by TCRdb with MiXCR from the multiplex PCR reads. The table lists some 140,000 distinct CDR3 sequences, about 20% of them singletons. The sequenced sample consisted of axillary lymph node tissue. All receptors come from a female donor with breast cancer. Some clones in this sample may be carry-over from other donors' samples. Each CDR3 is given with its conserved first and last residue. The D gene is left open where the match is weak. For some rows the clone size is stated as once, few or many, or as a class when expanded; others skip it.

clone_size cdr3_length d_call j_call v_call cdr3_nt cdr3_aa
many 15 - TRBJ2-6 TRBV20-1 TGCAGTGCTAGAGAACAGGTCTCTGGGGCCAACGTCCTGACTTTC CSAREQVSGANVLTF
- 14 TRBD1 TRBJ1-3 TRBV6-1 TGTGCCAGCATAAAACAGGGGTCTGGAAACACCATATATTTT CASIKQGSGNTIYF
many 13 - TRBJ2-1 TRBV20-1 TGCAGTGCTATATCTGACACCTACAATGAGCAGTTCTTC CSAISDTYNEQFF
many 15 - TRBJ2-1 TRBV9 TGTGCCAGCAGCGTAGCTACAGGGTCCAGGAATGAGCAGTTCTTC CASSVATGSRNEQFF
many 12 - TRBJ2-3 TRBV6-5 TGTGCCAGCAGCAAAGATACAGATACGCAGTATTTT CASSKDTDTQYF
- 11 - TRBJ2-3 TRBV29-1 TGCAGCGTTGCCGGGACAGATACGCAGTATTTT CSVAGTDTQYF
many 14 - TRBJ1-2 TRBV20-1 TGCAGTGCTACCAGGACCTCCGAGGGCTATGGCTACACCTTC CSATRTSEGYGYTF
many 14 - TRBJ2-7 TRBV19 TGTGCCACCAGTAGCGGCTCAAGCTCCTACGAGCAGTACTTC CATSSGSSSYEQYF
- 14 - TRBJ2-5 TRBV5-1 TGCGCCAGCAGCTTGTGGGGCAGCCAAGAGACCCAGTACTTC CASSLWGSQETQYF
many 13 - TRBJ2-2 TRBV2 TGTGCCAGCAGTCAGAACACCGAGGGGGAGCTGTTTTTT CASSQNTEGELFF
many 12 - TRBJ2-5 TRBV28 TGTGCCAGCAGTTTTGTGGGAGAGACCCAGTACTTC CASSFVGETQYF
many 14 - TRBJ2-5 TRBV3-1 TGTGCCAGCAGCCAAGACACGTCCGGGGAGACCCAGTACTTC CASSQDTSGETQYF
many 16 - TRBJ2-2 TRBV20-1 TGCAGTGCTAGCCCTCCGTCTTGGACGAACACCGGGGAGCTGTTTTTT CSASPPSWTNTGELFF
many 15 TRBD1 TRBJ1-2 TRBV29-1 TGCAGCGTTGATAGGACAGGTATTCGTAACTATGGCTACACCTTC CSVDRTGIRNYGYTF
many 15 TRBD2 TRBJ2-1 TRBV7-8 TGTGCCAGCAGCTTAGATGATCCGGGAGGCAATGAGCAGTTCTTC CASSLDDPGGNEQFF
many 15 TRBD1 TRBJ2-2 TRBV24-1 TGTGCCACCAGTGACTTCAGGGGGCGCTCCGGGGAGCTGTTTTTT CATSDFRGRSGELFF
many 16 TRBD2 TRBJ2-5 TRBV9 TGTGCCAGCAGCGATAAACTAGCGGGAGGCCTAGAGACCCAGTACTTC CASSDKLAGGLETQYF
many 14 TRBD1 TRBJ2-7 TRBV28 TGTGCCAGCAGACCGACAGGGGGCTTATACGAGCAGTACTTC CASRPTGGLYEQYF
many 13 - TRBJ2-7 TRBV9 TGTGCCAGCAGTGGGGACTCCGACTACGAGCAGTACTTC CASSGDSDYEQYF
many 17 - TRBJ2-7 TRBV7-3 TGTGCCAGCAGCCCAGCCCCCGCCCGACAGGCCCTAGGCGAGCAGTACTTC CASSPAPARQALGEQYF
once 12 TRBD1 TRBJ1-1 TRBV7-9 TGTGCCAGTACAGGGGGCGACACTGAAGCTTTCTTT CASTGGDTEAFF
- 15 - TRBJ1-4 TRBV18 TGTGCCAGCTCACCTACAGCAGCAACTAATGAAAAACTGTTTTTT CASSPTAATNEKLFF
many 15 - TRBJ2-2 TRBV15 TGTGCCACCAGCTCGAGACGGCAGCCCACCGGGGAGCTGTTTTTT CATSSRRQPTGELFF
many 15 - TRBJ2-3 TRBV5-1 TGCGCCAGCAGCGGGGGGACCAGTGACACAGATACGCAGTATTTT CASSGGTSDTDTQYF
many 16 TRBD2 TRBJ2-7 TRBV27 TGTGCCAGCAGTTTATCGACTAGCGGGGGTTCCTACGAGCAGTACTTC CASSLSTSGGSYEQYF
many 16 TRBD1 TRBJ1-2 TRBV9 TGTGCCAGCAGCGTAATCGGGACAGGGGGAATCTATGGCTACACCTTC CASSVIGTGGIYGYTF
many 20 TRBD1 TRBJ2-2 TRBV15 TGTGCCACCAGCAGAGATGGCGGAGAGGGGGCCCTTACGAACACCGGGGAGCTGTTTTTT CATSRDGGEGALTNTGELFF
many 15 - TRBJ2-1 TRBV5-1 TGCGCCAGCAGGGGTGTCGGGAGTCCCTACAATGAGCAGTTCTTC CASRGVGSPYNEQFF
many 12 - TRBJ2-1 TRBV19 TGTGCCAGTAGTCCTCCGGACAAGGAGCAGTTCTTC CASSPPDKEQFF
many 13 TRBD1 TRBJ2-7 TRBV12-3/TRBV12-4 TGTGCCAGCAGTAAACTCACAGGGGCCGAGCAGTACTTC CASSKLTGAEQYF
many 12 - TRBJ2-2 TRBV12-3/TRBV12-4 TGTGCCAGCAGTTTCGGGACCGGGGAGCTGTTTTTT CASSFGTGELFF
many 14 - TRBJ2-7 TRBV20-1 TGCAGTGCTAACCCCGGGACGCCCTCCTACGAGCAGTACTTC CSANPGTPSYEQYF
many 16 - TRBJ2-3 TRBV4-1 TGCGCCAGCAGCCAAGGCACTACGTTGGGGTCAGATACGCAGTATTTT CASSQGTTLGSDTQYF
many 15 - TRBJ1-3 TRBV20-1 TGCAGTGCTAGGGGGGGAACAGGGTCTGTGAACACCATATATTTT CSARGGTGSVNTIYF